The T cell receptor beta chain described here comes from a study of blood T cell repertoires in COVID-19. Study overall: Acute and convalescent COVID-19 samples came from the United States, Italy and Spain. PBMCs, B-cell-depleted T cells, or T cells provided the cDNA or gDNA that made up the material.

Produced via immunoSEQ multiplex PCR; TCRdb's table is partial and in-frame only. The sample has almost 200,000 clones, around four fifths seen once. The CDR3 consists of 14 residues. With V trimmed by 5 bases and J by 4 bases, 5 bases remained unmatched. Germline CDR1 reads MDHEN; CDR2 reads SYDVKM. Enrollment of patients from Seattle took place during active infection, with longitudinal follow-up. V usage is TRBV28 and J usage is TRBJ1-3, with 7 nucleotides matching TRBD1. The sequence was collected from a man in his sixties with COVID-19, enrolled during active disease. The sample comprised peripheral blood. This chain's CDR3 is CASSPTGLGNTIYF. For the CDR3, the DNA is TGTGCCAGCAGTCCGACAGGGTTGGGAAACACCATATATTTT. Full variable domain (outside the CDR3, taken from reference TRBV28 and TRBJ1-3): DVKVTQSSRYLVKRTGEKVFLECVQDMDHENMFWYRQDPGLGLRLIYFSYDVKMKEKGDIPEGYSVSREKKERFSLILESASTNQTSMYLCASSPTGLGNTIYFGEGSWLTVV.